Included here is one TCR beta chain sequence, with context. The sample comes from a study of shared clonotypes between healthy human individuals. CD45RO-negative CD8 cells positively selected for CCR7 made up the naive population, which excluded terminally differentiated effector memory CD45RA+ cells. Profiled with immunoSEQ multiplex PCR; TCRdb holds only in-frame clones, not every one. The sample yields about 2,200,000 clones, about 93% seen once. V was pared by 1 base and J by 4 bases, with 17 bases between. Germline CDR1 and CDR2: MDHEN and SYDVKM. The CDR3 covers 17 residues. This sequence originates from a man aged 18 to 35 in good health. Some clones in this sample may be carry-over from other donors' samples. Sequenced sample: naive CD8+ T cells from PBMCs. The rearrangement uses TRBV28 and TRBJ2-1; the D gene is possibly TRBD2 (6 bases). The CDR3: CASSLSPGTESYNEQFF. CDR3 in DNA: TGTGCCAGCAGTTTATCCCCGGGGACTGAATCTTACAATGAGCAGTTCTTC.